The next 8 T cell receptor beta chains were all read from a single sample in a study of blood T cell repertoires in COVID-19. Sequenced by immunoSEQ multiplex PCR; TCRdb stores in-frame clones only, minus some. The data hold roughly 250,000 clones, with 85% to 90% observed a single time. The specimen sequenced was peripheral blood. The receptors originated from a woman aged 40 to 50 with acute or convalescent COVID-19.

J is TRBJ2-3 and V is TRBV15; D is perhaps TRBD1 (6 bases). Trimming stripped 9 bases from V and 4 bases from J, with 8 bases between. From germline, CDR1 is LNHNV and CDR2 YYDKDF (reference sequence). The CDR3 length is 11 residues. For the CDR3, the DNA is TGTGCCACGAGGACAGCAGATACGCAGTATTTT. It yields the protein CATRTADTQYF.

The V call is TRBV7-6, the J call TRBJ1-3; 8 bases align to TRBD1. V shed 5 bases, J shed 0 bases, and the junction held 6 bases outside the gene matches. The germline V gene encodes CDR1 SGHVS and CDR2 FNYEAQ. The CDR3 consists of 16 residues. CDR3 residues: CASSVPDRGSGNTIYF. DNA for the CDR3: TGTGCCAGCAGCGTACCAGACAGGGGCTCTGGAAACACCATATATTTT.

The chain couples TRBV18 to TRBJ2-7; TRBD2 matches 10 bases. The CDR3 contains 14 residues. V shed 3 bases and J 5 bases; nucleotides not matched to a gene: 4. The germline V gene has CDR1 KGHSH and CDR2 LQKENI. Here the CDR3 reads CASSPSSGGDEQYV. The CDR3 DNA follows: TGTGCCAGCTCACCTTCTAGCGGGGGTGACGAGCAGTACGTC.

J is TRBJ2-6 and V is TRBV24-1; D is unclear. Trimming took off 2 bases at V and 0 bases at J, with 10 bases between the two ends. Looked up from germline, CDR1 is KGHDR and CDR2 is SFDVKD. The CDR3 extends over 17 amino acids. For the CDR3, the DNA is TGTGCCACCAGTGATTCATTTTCGAGCTCTGGGGCCAACGTCCTGACTTTC. As protein: CATSDSFSSSGANVLTF.

This chain links TRBV18 with TRBJ1-4; TRBD1 matches at 8 bases. Germline V gene lookup returns CDR1 KGHSH and CDR2 LQKENI. CDR3 length: 14 amino acids. Trimming cost V 6 bases and J 6 bases; bases outside gene matches: 6. This CDR3 reads CASSPTQGDEKLFF. The CDR3 DNA sequence: TGTGCCAGCTCCCCGACACAGGGGGATGAAAAACTGTTTTTT.

V is TRBV12-2 and J is TRBJ2-7; TRBD1 is the table's D call, not checked against the DNA. TRBV12-2 is a listed pseudogene. This CDR3 spans 17 amino acids. CDR3 nucleotides: TGTGCAAGTCGCTTAGTAAGATCAGGGGCCCCCTCCTACGAGCAGTACGTC. It specifies CASRLVRSGAPSYEQYV.

The chain employs TRBV18 and TRBJ1-1, with D tentatively TRBD1 (5 bases). In germline, CDR1 is KGHSH, CDR2 LQKENI. The V gene lost 6 bases and the J gene lost 1 base, with 9 bases spanning the gap. The CDR3 is 13 amino acids. The CDR3 coding sequence is TGTGCCAGCTCTGGGGCAGGGAACACTGAAGCTTTCTTT. It yields the protein CASSGAGNTEAFF. Looking up the rest from reference TRBV18 and TRBJ1-1 gives the full variable domain: NAGVMQNPRHLVRRRGQEARLRCSPMKGHSHVYWYRQLPEEGLKFMVYLQKENIIDESGMPKERFSAEFPKEGPSILRIQQVVRGDSAAYFCASSGAGNTEAFFGQGTRLTVV.

The J gene is TRBJ2-5, the V gene TRBV19; tentatively, D is TRBD2 (5 bases). This CDR3 is 14 amino acids long. Germline V gene lookup returns CDR1 LNHDA and CDR2 SQIVND (reference sequence). V was clipped by 3 bases and J by 2 bases, with 10 bases between them. In DNA, the CDR3 is TGTGCCAGTAGTATTCAAGGGAGTCAAGAGACCCAGTACTTC. The encoded protein is CASSIQGSQETQYF.